The entry below gives a single TCR beta chain sequence along with its context. This specimen comes from a study of blood T cell repertoires in COVID-19. The wider study: Samples came from the United States, Italy and Spain, spanning acute and convalescent COVID-19. T cells, B-cell-depleted T cells, or PBMCs provided the cDNA or gDNA that served as material.

The CDR3 length is 16 residues. Trimming cost V 2 bases and J 3 bases, with 16 bases left between them. CDR1 is KGHSH, CDR2 LQKENI, per germline. Per the authors' pipeline: Reference gene primers were amplified, and this amplification served to estimate nucleated cell counts. Profiling relied on immunoSEQ multiplex PCR, and the TCRdb table lists in-frame clones only, not all of them. For V, J and clone size, that table is used; D and trimming come from the DNA. The sample shows 270,000 or so clones, around 89% of them seen only once. The gene calls are TRBV18 and TRBJ1-2; possibly TRBD1 for D (6 bases). The specimen was peripheral blood. The source is a man aged 35 to 55 with acute or convalescent COVID-19. Written as DNA, the CDR3 is TGTGCCAGCTCACCAGTCACAGGGTCTTCGGACTATGGCTACACCTTC. It encodes CASSPVTGSSDYGYTF.